The rows below give T cell receptor beta chains drawn from one sample of a study of blood T cell repertoires in COVID-19. Method: immunoSEQ multiplex PCR; TCRdb's copy keeps in-frame clones and lacks some. The sample has approximately 230,000 clones; around 84% are singletons. Specimen: PBMCs or T cells enriched from blood (not recorded which). The receptors were gathered from a man aged 40-55 years who had recovered from COVID-19. The CDR3 runs from the conserved cysteine through the conserved F or W. A D gene is named only where the DNA matches it firmly. The size entry is marked missing in some rows and otherwise reads once, few, many or a size class.

v_call,d_call,j_call,clone_size,cdr3_nt,cdr3_aa
TRBV5-1,TRBD1,TRBJ1-6,-,TGCGCCAGCAGCTTTAGGACAGGGGAGTCTTCACCCCTCCACTTT,CASSFRTGESSPLHF
TRBV5-1,-,TRBJ2-7,-,TGCGCCAGCAGCTTCAGGGGTAGCGCCTACGAGCAGTACTTC,CASSFRGSAYEQYF
TRBV4-2,TRBD1,TRBJ2-1,many,TGTGCCAGCACCACTAAAGGAACAGGGGTCAATGAGCAGTTCTTC,CASTTKGTGVNEQFF
TRBV3-1/TRBV3-2,-,TRBJ1-5,-,TGTGCCAGCAGCCCAGGGGACAATCAGCCCCAGCATTTT,CASSPGDNQPQHF
TRBV5-6,TRBD1,TRBJ1-3,-,TGTGCCAGCAGAGCGGACAGGGCTGGGGGAAACACCATATATTTT,CASRADRAGGNTIYF
TRBV4-2,-,TRBJ1-2,-,TGTGCCAGCAGCCAACCCACAGGGACCTATGGCTACACCTTC,CASSQPTGTYGYTF
TRBV21-1,-,TRBJ2-2,-,TGTGCCAGCACCGCAAGCCCCAAGGGACTAGCGGGAGGTAATAACAGGGCCGGGGAGCTGTTTTTT,CASTASPKGLAGGNNRAGELFF
TRBV3-1/TRBV3-2,-,TRBJ2-7,-,TGTGCCAGCAGCCAAGATATCACTGTAGAGCAGTACTTC,CASSQDITVEQYF
TRBV27,TRBD1,TRBJ1-5,-,TGTGCCAGCAGTTCATCGACAGGGGGCGAAGGCAATCAGCCCCAGCATTTT,CASSSSTGGEGNQPQHF
TRBV19,-,TRBJ1-2,-,TGTGCCAGTAGTATAATAAGAGGATCCCACTATGGCTACACCTTC,CASSIIRGSHYGYTF
TRBV5-1,TRBD1,TRBJ1-1,-,TGCGCCAGCAGAGGTGTGGACAGGGGCCATGCTTTCTTT,CASRGVDRGHAFF
TRBV4-2,-,TRBJ2-1,-,TGTGCCAGCAGCGGGGGGGCCTACGATGAGCAGTTCTTC,CASSGGAYDEQFF
TRBV7-9,-,TRBJ2-7,once,TGTGCCAGCAGCTCGGCCTACGAGCAGTACTTC,CASSSAYEQYF
TRBV5-1,-,TRBJ2-2,-,TGCGCCAGCAGCTTGTTGGGGGCGATGAACACCGGGGAGCTGTTTTTT,CASSLLGAMNTGELFF
TRBV30,-,TRBJ1-1,-,TGTGCCTGGAGACGAAGGGGAAACACTGAAGCTTTCTTT,CAWRRRGNTEAFF